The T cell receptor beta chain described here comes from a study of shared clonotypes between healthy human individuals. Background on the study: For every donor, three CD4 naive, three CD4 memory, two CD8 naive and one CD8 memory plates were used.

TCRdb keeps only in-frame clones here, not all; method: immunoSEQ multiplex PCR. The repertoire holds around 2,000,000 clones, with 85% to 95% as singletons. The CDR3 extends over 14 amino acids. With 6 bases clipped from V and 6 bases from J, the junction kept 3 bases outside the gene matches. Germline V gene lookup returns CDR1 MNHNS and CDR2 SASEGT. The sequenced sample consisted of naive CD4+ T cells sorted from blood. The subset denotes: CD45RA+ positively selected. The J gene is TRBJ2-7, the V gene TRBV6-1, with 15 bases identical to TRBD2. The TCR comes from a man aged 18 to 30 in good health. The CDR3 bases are TGTGCCAGCAGCCTGGGACTAGCGGGAGGCGAGCAGTACTTC. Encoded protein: CASSLGLAGGEQYF.